This T cell receptor (beta chain) was captured by sequencing in a study of Ad26.COV2.S vaccination and SARS-CoV-2 variants. Looking at the study overall: Ad26.COV2.S, an intramuscular injection, was given once or twice 56 days apart.

The CDR3 is 11 amino acids. With 2 bases removed from V and 8 bases from J, the gap between germline ends came to 9 bases. The V gene's germline CDR1 is GTSNPN and CDR2 SVGIG (reference sequence). The data were produced by immunoSEQ multiplex PCR, yet TCRdb's version contains in-frame clones alone and is incomplete. The repertoire has hundreds of thousands of clones, about 89% of them found once; the top ten carry approximately 1.5%. Treatment defined: around 19 received Ad26.COV2.S at low or high dose, single or two shots; five or six received placebo; per-sample allocation not given. Day 63 after the first vaccine or placebo injection was the time point for sampling. At a Boston site, the person donating was an adult of 18-55 years.

The specimen was peripheral blood, collected in a trial of Ad26.COV2.S vaccine versus placebo. The origin of this receptor is a person between 18 and 65 years old who received the Ad26.COV2.S COVID-19 vaccine or a placebo. The V gene is TRBV30, the J gene TRBJ1-2, with D hard to call. DNA of the CDR3: TGTGCCTGGAGTCTTGCGCGGGGCTACACCTTC. Its protein product is CAWSLARGYTF.